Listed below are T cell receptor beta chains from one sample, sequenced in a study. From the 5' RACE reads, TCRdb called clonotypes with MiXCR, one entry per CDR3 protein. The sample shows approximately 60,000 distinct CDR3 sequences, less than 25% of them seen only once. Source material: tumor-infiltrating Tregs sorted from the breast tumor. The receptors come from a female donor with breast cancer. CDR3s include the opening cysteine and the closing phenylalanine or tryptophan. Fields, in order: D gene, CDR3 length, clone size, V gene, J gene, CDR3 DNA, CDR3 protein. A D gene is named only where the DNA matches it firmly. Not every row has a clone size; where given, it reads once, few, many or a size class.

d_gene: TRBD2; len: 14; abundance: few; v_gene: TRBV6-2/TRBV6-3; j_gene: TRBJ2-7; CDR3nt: TGTGCCAGCAGTTCCCAGCGGGGATCCTACGAGCAGTACTTC; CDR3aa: CASSSQRGSYEQYF
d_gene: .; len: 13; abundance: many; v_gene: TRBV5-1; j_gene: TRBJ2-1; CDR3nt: TGCGCCAGCAGCTCCCGGGTCGACAATGAGCAGTTCTTC; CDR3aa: CASSSRVDNEQFF
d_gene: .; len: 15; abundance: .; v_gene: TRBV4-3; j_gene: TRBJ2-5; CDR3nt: TGCGCCAGCAGCCAAGATAGGATCGCGCGGGAGACCCAGTACTTC; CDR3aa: CASSQDRIARETQYF
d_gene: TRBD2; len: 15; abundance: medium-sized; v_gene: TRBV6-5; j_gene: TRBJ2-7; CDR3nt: TGTGCCAGCAGTTACGTCAAAGCGGGGAAGTACGAGCAGTACTTC; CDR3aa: CASSYVKAGKYEQYF
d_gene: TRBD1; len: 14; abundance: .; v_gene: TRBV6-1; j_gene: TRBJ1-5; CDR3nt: TGTGCCAGCAGACCGGGACAGGATAATCAGCCCCAGCATTTT; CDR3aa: CASRPGQDNQPQHF
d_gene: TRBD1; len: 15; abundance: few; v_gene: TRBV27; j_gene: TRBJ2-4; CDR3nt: TGTGCCAGCAGTAGCAGGGGACAGCCCTGGAACATTCAGTACTTC; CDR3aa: CASSSRGQPWNIQYF
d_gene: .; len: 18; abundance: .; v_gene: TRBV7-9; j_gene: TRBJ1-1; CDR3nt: TGTGCCAGCAGCCTTCCCCTCGGGGCATCCCAAGTGAACACTGAAGCTTTCTTT; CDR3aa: CASSLPLGASQVNTEAFF
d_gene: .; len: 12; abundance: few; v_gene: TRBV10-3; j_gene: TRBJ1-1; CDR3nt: TGTGCCATCAGCACACATCAGACTGAAGCTTTCTTT; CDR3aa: CAISTHQTEAFF
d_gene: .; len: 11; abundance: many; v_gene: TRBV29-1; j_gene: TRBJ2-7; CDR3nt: TGCAGCGTTGCTGAGGGCCACGAGCAGTACTTC; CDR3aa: CSVAEGHEQYF
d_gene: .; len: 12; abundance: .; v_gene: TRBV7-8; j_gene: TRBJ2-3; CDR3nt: TGTGCCAGCAGCTTTGATAGGGATACGCAGTATTTT; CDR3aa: CASSFDRDTQYF
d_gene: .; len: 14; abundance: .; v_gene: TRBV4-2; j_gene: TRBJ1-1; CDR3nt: TGTGCCAGCAGCCAAGGGGAGGTGAACACTGAAGCTTTCTTT; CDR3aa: CASSQGEVNTEAFF
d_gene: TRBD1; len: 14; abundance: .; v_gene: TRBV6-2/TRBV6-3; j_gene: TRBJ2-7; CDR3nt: TGTGCCAGCAGTTCGGACAGGCCCTTTGACGAGCAGTACTTC; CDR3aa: CASSSDRPFDEQYF
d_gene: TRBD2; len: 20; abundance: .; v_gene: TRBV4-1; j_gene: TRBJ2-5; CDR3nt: TGCGCCAGCAGCCTTCGTATTCCCGGGACTAGCGGGCGCTCTTCTAAGACCCAGTACTTC; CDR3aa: CASSLRIPGTSGRSSKTQYF
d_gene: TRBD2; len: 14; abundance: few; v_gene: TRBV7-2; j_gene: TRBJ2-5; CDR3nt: TGTGCCAGCAGCCGGACTAGCGGACAAGAGACCCAGTACTTC; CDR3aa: CASSRTSGQETQYF
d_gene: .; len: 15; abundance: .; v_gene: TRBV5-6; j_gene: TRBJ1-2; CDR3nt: TGTGCCAGCAGCCCTATGGGACAAGGAAAGAATGGCTACACCTTC; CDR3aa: CASSPMGQGKNGYTF
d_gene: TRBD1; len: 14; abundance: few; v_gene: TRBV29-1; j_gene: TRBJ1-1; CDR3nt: TGCAGCGTGGCAGGGGGCGCGTCGAACACTGAAGCTTTCTTT; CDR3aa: CSVAGGASNTEAFF